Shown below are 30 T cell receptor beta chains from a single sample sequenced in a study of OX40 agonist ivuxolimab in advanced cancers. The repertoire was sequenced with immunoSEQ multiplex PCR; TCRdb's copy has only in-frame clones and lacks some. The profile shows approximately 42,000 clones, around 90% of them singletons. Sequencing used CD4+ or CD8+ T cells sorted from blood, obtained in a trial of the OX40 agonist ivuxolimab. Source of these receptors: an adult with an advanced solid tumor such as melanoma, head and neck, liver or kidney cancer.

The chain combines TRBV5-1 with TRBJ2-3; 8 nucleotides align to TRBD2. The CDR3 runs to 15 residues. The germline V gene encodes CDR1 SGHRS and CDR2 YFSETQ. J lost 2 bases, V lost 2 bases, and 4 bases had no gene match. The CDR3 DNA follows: TGCGCCAGCAGCTTCGGCGGGGGGTCCACAGATACGCAGTATTTT. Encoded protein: CASSFGGGSTDTQYF. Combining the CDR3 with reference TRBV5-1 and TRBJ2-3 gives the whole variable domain KAGVTQTPRYLIKTRGQQVTLSCSPISGHRSVSWYQQTPGQGLQFLFEYFSETQRNKGNFPGRFSGRQFSNSRSEMNVSTLELGDSALYLCASSFGGGSTDTQYFGPGTRLTVL.

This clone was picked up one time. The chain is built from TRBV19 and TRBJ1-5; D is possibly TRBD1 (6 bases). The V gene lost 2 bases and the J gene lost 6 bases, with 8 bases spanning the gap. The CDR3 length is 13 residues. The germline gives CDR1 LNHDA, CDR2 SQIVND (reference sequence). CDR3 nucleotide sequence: TGTGCCAGTAGTATACAGGGGAGTCAGCCCCAGCATTTT. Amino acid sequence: CASSIQGSQPQHF. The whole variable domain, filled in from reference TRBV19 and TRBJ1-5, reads DGGITQSPKYLFRKEGQNVTLSCEQNLNHDAMYWYRQDPGQGLRLIYYSQIVNDFQKGDIAEGYSVSREKKESFPLTVTSAQKNPTAFYLCASSIQGSQPQHFGDGTRLSIL.

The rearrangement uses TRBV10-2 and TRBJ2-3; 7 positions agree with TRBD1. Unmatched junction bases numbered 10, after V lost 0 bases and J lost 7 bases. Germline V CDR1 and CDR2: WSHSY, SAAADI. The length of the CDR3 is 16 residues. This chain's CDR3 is CASSESRQGVRNTQYF. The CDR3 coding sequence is TGCGCCAGCAGTGAGTCTCGCCAGGGGGTTCGAAATACGCAGTATTTT.

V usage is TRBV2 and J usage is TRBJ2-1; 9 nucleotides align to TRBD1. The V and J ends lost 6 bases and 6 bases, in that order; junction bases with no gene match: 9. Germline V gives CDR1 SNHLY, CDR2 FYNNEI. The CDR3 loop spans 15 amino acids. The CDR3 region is CASSPTGGVFNEQFF. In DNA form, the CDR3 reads TGTGCCAGCAGCCCCACAGGGGGCGTTTTCAATGAGCAGTTCTTC.

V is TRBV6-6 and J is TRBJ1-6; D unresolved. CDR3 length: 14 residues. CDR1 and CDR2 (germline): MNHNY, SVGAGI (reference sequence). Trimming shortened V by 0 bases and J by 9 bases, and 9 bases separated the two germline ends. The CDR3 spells CASSYSMRGSPLHF. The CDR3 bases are TGTGCCAGCAGTTACTCGATGCGGGGTTCACCCCTCCACTTT.

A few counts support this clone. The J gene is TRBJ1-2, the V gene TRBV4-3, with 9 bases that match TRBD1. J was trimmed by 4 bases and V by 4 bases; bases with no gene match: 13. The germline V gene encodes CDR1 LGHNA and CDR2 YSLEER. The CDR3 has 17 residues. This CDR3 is CASSPTSGTGPSYGYTF. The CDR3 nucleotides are TGCGCCAGCAGCCCAACCTCCGGGACAGGGCCTTCCTATGGCTACACCTTC.

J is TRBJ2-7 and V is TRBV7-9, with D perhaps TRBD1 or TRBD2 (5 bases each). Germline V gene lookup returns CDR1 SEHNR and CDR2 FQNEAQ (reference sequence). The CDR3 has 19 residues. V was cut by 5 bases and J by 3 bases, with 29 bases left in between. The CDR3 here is CASSPGGTASTLRDYEQYF. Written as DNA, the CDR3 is TGTGCCAGCAGCCCTGGTGGGACGGCGAGCACTCTCAGGGACTACGAGCAGTACTTC.

The CDR3 sequence is CASLGPTFLEGNTIYF. CDR3 in DNA: TGTGCCAGCCTCGGGCCTACCTTCCTAGAGGGAAACACCATATATTTT. The chain links TRBV2 to TRBJ1-3; no clear D gene. Germline V gives CDR1 SNHLY, CDR2 FYNNEI. Trimming took off 8 bases at V and 4 bases at J, with 21 bases between the two ends. The length of the CDR3 is 16 residues.

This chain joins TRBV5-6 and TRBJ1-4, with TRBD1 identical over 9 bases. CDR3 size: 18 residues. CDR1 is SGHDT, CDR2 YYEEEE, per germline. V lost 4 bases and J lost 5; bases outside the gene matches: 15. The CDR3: CASSRRRTGVGGNEKLFF. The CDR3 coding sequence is TGTGCCAGCAGCCGTCGTAGGACAGGGGTTGGGGGAAATGAAAAACTGTTTTTT.

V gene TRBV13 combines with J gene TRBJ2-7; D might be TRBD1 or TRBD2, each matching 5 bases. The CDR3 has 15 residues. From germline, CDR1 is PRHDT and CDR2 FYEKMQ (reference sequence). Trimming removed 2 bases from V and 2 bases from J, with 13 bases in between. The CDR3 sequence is CASSLRGALAYEQYF. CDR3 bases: TGTGCCAGCAGCTTAAGAGGGGCCCTAGCCTACGAGCAGTACTTC.

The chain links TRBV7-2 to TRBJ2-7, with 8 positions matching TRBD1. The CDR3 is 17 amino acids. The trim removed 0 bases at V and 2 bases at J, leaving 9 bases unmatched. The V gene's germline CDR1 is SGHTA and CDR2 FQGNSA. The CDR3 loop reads CASSLALTGDATYEQYV. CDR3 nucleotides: TGTGCCAGCAGCTTAGCCCTGACAGGGGATGCGACCTACGAGCAGTACGTC.

CDR3 sequence: CASSLEGINEKLFF. The CDR3 nucleotides read TGTGCCAGCAGCTTAGAAGGGATCAATGAAAAACTGTTTTTT. The J gene is TRBJ1-4, the V gene TRBV5-6, with unresolved D. Trimming shortened V by 2 bases and J by 5 bases, and 10 bases separated the two germline ends. Germline V gene data show CDR1 as SGHDT and CDR2 as YYEEEE. The CDR3 spans 14 residues.

The CDR3 spells CASSYGRGTEKLFF. The CDR3, as DNA: TGTGCCAGCAGTTACGGTCGTGGAACTGAAAAACTGTTTTTT. The chain employs TRBV6-5 and TRBJ1-4; D is uncertain. The length of the CDR3 is 14 residues. Trimming removed 2 bases from V and 7 bases from J, with 11 bases in between. Germline values: CDR1 MNHEY, CDR2 SVGAGI.

In nucleotides, the CDR3 is TGTGCCAGCAGCCAGGACAGGGACTACTATGGCTACACCTTC. It translates to CASSQDRDYYGYTF. The chain combines TRBV4-2 with TRBJ1-2, with TRBD1 matching over 8 bases. This CDR3 is built from 14 residues. With 3 bases clipped from V and 3 bases from J, the junction kept 3 bases outside the gene matches. From germline, CDR1 is LGHNA and CDR2 YNFKEQ.

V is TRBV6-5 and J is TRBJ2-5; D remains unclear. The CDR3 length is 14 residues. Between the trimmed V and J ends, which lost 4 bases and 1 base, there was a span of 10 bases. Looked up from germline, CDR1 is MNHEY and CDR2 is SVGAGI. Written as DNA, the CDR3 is TGTGCCAGCAGTTTTCTACCACCCCAAGAGACCCAGTACTTC. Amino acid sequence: CASSFLPPQETQYF.

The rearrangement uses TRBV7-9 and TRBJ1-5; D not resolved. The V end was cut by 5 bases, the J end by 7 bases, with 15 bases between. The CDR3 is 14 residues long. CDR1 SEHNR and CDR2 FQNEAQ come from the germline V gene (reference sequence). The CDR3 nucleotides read TGTGCCAGCAGCCCTTCTAGGGTTGAACAGCCCCAGCATTTT. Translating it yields CASSPSRVEQPQHF. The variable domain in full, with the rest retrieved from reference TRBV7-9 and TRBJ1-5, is DTGVSQNPRHKITKRGQNVTFRCDPISEHNRLYWYRQTLGQGPEFLTYFQNEAQLEKSRLLSDRFSAERPKGSFSTLEIQRTEQGDSAMYLCASSPSRVEQPQHFGDGTRLSIL.

The CDR3 bases are TGCGCCAGCAGTGGTTCGGGGGCTGGGGCCAACGTCCTGACTTTC. It codes for CASSGSGAGANVLTF. The gene calls are TRBV10-2 and TRBJ2-6; D is perhaps TRBD2 (6 bases). V was trimmed by 4 bases and J by 2 bases, leaving 9 bases between them. This CDR3 comprises 15 residues. The germline V gene encodes CDR1 WSHSY and CDR2 SAAADI.

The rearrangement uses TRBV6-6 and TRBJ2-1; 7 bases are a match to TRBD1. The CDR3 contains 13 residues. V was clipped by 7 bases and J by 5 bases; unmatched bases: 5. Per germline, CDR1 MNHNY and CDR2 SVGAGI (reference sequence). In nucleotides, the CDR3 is TGTGCCAGCACGGGACAGACTAACAATGAGCAGTTCTTC. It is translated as CASTGQTNNEQFF.

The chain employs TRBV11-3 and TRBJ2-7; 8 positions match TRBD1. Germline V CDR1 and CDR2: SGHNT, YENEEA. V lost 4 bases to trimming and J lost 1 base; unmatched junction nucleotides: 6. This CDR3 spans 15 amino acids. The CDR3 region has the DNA TGTGCCAGCAGCTCCGGACAGGGAAGGTCCTACGAGCAGTACTTC. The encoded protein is CASSSGQGRSYEQYF.

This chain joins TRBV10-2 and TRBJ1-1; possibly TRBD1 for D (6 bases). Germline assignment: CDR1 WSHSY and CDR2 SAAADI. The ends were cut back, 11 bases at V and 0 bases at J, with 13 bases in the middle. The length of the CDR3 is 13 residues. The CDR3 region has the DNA TGCGCCTCGTGGGGGGACATGAACACTGAAGCTTTCTTT. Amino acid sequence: CASWGDMNTEAFF.

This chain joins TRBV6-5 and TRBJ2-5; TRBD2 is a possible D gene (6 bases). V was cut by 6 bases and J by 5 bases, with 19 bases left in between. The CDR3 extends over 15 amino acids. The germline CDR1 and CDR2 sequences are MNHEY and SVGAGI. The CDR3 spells CASSPIGGRSETQYF. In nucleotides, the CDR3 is TGTGCCAGCAGCCCAATTGGAGGGCGGTCGGAGACCCAGTACTTC.

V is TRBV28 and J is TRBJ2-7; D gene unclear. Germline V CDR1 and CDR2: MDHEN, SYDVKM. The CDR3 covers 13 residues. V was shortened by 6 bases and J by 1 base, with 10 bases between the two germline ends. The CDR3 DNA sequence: TGTGCCAGCAGGGGGTTGGGGTCCTACGAGCAGTACGTC. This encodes CASRGLGSYEQYV.

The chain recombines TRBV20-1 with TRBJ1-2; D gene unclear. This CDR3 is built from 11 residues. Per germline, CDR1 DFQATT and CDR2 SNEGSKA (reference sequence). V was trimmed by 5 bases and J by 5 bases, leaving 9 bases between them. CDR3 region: CSARVPYGYTF. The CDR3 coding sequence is TGCAGTGCTCGGGTACCTTATGGCTACACCTTC.

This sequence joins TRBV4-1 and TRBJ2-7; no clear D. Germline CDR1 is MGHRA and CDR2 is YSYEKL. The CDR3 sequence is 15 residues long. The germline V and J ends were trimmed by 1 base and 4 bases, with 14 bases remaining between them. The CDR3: CASSQVYGVGYEQYV. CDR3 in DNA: TGCGCCAGCAGCCAAGTTTATGGAGTGGGTTACGAGCAGTACGTC.

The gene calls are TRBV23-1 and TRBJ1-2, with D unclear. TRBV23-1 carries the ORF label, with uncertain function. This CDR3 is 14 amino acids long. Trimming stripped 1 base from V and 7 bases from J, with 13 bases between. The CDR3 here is CASSQFKGTAGYTF. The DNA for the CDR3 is TGCGCCAGCAGTCAATTTAAGGGAACAGCTGGCTACACCTTC.

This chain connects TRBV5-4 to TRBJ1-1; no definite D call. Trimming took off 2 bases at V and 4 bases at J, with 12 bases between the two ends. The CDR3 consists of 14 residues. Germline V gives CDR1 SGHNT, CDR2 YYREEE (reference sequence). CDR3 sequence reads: CASSFEAGSTEAFF. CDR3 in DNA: TGTGCCAGCAGCTTCGAGGCGGGGAGCACTGAAGCTTTCTTT.

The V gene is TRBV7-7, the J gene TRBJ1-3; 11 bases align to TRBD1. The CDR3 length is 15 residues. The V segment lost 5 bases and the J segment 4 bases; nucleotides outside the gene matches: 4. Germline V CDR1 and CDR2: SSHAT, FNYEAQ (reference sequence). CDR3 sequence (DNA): TGTGCCAGCAGCGCGGGACAGGGGGGAGGAAACACCATATATTTT. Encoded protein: CASSAGQGGGNTIYF.

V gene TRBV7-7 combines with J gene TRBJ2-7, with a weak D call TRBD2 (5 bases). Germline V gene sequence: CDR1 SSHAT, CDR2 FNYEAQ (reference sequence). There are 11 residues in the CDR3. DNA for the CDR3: TGTGCCAGCAGCTTAGAGGAGCGGACGCACGTC. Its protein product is CASSLEERTHV.

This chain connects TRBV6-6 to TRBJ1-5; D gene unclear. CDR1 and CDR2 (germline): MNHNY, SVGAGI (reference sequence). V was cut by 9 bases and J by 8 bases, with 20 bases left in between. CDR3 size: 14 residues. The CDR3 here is CASTLRYLVEPQHF. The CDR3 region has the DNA TGTGCCAGTACTCTTCGTTATCTGGTCGAGCCCCAGCATTTT.

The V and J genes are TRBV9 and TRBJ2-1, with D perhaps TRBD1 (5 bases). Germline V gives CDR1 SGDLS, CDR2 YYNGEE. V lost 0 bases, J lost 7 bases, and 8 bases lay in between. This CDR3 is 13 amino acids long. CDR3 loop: CASSVGQGNEQFF. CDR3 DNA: TGTGCCAGCAGCGTAGGCCAGGGAAATGAGCAGTTCTTC.